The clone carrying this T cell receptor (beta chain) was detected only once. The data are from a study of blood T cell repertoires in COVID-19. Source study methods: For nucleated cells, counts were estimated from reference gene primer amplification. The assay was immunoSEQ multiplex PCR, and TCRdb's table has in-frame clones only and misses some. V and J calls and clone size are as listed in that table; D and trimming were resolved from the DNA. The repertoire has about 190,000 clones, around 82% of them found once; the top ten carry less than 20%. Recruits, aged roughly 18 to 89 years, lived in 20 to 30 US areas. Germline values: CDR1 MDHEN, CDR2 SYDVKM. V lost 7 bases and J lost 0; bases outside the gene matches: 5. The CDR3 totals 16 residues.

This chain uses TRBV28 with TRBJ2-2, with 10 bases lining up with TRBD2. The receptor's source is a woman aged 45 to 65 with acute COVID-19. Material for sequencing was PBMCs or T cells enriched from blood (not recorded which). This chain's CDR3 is CASIGLAGANTGELFF. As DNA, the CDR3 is TGTGCCAGCATAGGTCTAGCGGGGGCGAACACCGGGGAGCTGTTTTTT.